Detailed here is one T cell receptor beta chain. Its matching antigen is unknown. The sample originates from a study of cytomegalovirus exposure and HLA in healthy donors. Points from the study as a whole: Because they were indistinguishable, some V segments, including TRBV6-2 and TRBV6-3, were excluded.

PCR primers comprised 60 Vbeta and 13 Jbeta primers. Clones were read by immunoSEQ multiplex PCR, and TCRdb kept only the in-frame ones, dropping some. Of around 140,000 clones in the sample, about 80% were seen once. This CDR3 is built from 16 residues. Germline loops: CDR1 MDHEN, CDR2 SYDVKM. The V and J ends lost 3 bases and 17 bases, in that order; junction bases with no gene match: 20. The clonotype originates from a man in his thirties or forties in good health and CMV-seropositive. This chain joins TRBV28 and TRBJ2-2; 8 bases align to TRBD1. The sequenced sample consisted of PBMCs. The CDR3 bases are TGTGCCAGCAGTTTTAATACCCCTTCTGGTGGCAGGGGGCGTTTTTTT. Its protein product is CASSFNTPSGGRGRFF. Based on the CDR3 plus reference TRBV28 and TRBJ2-2, the full variable domain is DVKVTQSSRYLVKRTGEKVFLECVQDMDHENMFWYRQDPGLGLRLIYFSYDVKMKEKGDIPEGYSVSREKKERFSLILESASTNQTSMYLCASSFNTPSGGRGRFFGEGSRLTVL.